One and the same sample provided the 25 T cell receptor beta chains below, sequenced in a study of shared clonotypes between healthy human individuals. Assay: immunoSEQ multiplex PCR; the TCRdb copy retains only in-frame clones and omits some. This table holds 450,000 to 600,000 clones, about 80% found once. The sample consisted of PBMCs. All receptors come from a middle-aged woman in good health. Some clones in this sample may be carry-over from other donors' samples.

The rearrangement links TRBV28 to TRBJ1-4; D is undetermined. This CDR3 is built from 12 residues. Trimming stripped 8 bases from V and 7 bases from J, with 11 bases between. From germline, CDR1 is MDHEN and CDR2 SYDVKM. The CDR3 nucleotides are TGTGCCAGCCGACGCGCCGTTGAAAAACTGTTTTTT. Encoded protein: CASRRAVEKLFF.

The chain links TRBV5-5 to TRBJ2-7; 7 nucleotides line up with TRBD1. The trim removed 3 bases at V and 7 bases at J, leaving 16 bases unmatched. The CDR3 is 16 amino acids. Germline V gives CDR1 SGHKS, CDR2 YYEKEE (reference sequence). The CDR3 loop is CASSSPWDSTRREQYF. In nucleotides, the CDR3 is TGTGCCAGCAGCTCCCCTTGGGACAGCACAAGGAGGGAGCAGTACTTC.

This sequence joins TRBV28 and TRBJ1-2; TRBD1 aligns across 8 bases. Germline V gene lookup returns CDR1 MDHEN and CDR2 SYDVKM. This CDR3 comprises 13 residues. V shed 5 bases, J shed 4 bases, and the junction held 3 bases outside the gene matches. CDR3 sequence: CASSRQGLYGYTF. The CDR3 DNA follows: TGTGCCAGCAGTAGACAGGGGCTCTATGGCTACACCTTC.

V and J are TRBV19 and TRBJ1-5; 10 bases align to TRBD1. The V segment lost 3 bases and the J segment 2 bases; nucleotides outside the gene matches: 7. CDR1 is LNHDA, CDR2 SQIVND, per germline (reference sequence). This CDR3 comprises 17 residues. The CDR3 protein is CASSIRTGGVGNQPQHF. For the CDR3, the DNA is TGTGCCAGTAGTATTAGGACAGGGGGAGTCGGCAATCAGCCCCAGCATTTT.

The J gene is TRBJ1-1, the V gene TRBV28, with D possibly being TRBD1 (6 bases). With 4 bases removed from V and 3 bases from J, the gap between germline ends came to 15 bases. This CDR3 spans 15 amino acids. CDR1 and CDR2 (germline): MDHEN, SYDVKM. CDR3 in DNA: TGTGCCAGCAGTTCCTCCGGGGGGGGGCACACTGAAGCTTTCTTT. Residues: CASSSSGGGHTEAFF.

The chain uses TRBV5-1 and TRBJ1-2; D uncertain. Germline values: CDR1 SGHRS, CDR2 YFSETQ. This CDR3 contains 14 residues. Between the trimmed V and J ends, which lost 1 base and 8 bases, there was a span of 15 bases. The CDR3 protein is CASSLRVGGVGYTF. In DNA form, the CDR3 reads TGCGCCAGCAGCTTGAGAGTGGGTGGGGTCGGCTACACCTTC.

This sequence joins TRBV5-1 and TRBJ1-4, with D perhaps matching TRBD1 (5 bases). CDR1 and CDR2 (germline): SGHRS, YFSETQ. The germline V and J ends were trimmed by 4 bases and 14 bases, with 21 bases remaining between them. CDR3 length: 14 residues. The DNA for the CDR3 is TGCGCCAGCAGCGTCGGGACCCCCAATGAGAACCTGTTTTTT. Translation: CASSVGTPNENLFF.

The chain is built from TRBV7-9 and TRBJ2-3; the match to TRBD2 covers 14 bases. Trimming removed 5 bases from V and 2 bases from J; junction bases left unmatched: 3. Looked up from germline, CDR1 is SEHNR and CDR2 is FQNEAQ (reference sequence). The CDR3 totals 16 residues. In DNA form, the CDR3 reads TGTGCCAGCAGCCGACTAGCGGGAGGGTCCACAGATACGCAGTATTTT. Residues: CASSRLAGGSTDTQYF.

V is TRBV7-2 and J is TRBJ2-7; D perhaps matches TRBD2 (6 bases). The V end was cut by 5 bases, the J end by 4 bases, with 12 bases between. This CDR3 is built from 13 residues. Germline lookup yields CDR1 SGHTA and CDR2 FQGNSA. The CDR3 sequence: CASSANRGYEQYF. CDR3 sequence (DNA): TGTGCCAGCAGCGCCAACCGGGGGTACGAGCAGTACTTC.

The chain combines TRBV28 with TRBJ1-2; 7 bases fit TRBD1. CDR3 length: 18 residues. Germline CDR1 MDHEN, CDR2 SYDVKM. Trimming cost V 5 bases and J 8 bases; bases outside gene matches: 23. CDR3 sequence (DNA): TGTGCCAGCAGTACCCGACATTTAGTTCGATCACGACAGGGAGGCTACACCTTC. Its protein product is CASSTRHLVRSRQGGYTF.

CDR3 DNA sequence: TGCGCCAGCAGCCCCGGGGGAGGGGAAAACACTGAAGCTTTCTTT. Translation: CASSPGGGENTEAFF. The V and J genes are TRBV5-1 and TRBJ1-1; D perhaps matches TRBD1 (5 bases). CDR3 length equals 15 residues. Germline CDR1 and CDR2: SGHRS and YFSETQ. The V end lost 4 bases, the J end lost 2 bases, and 15 bases lay between the germline ends.

The J gene is TRBJ1-3, the V gene TRBV19; D may be TRBD1 (6 bases). V dropped 7 bases and J dropped 0 bases, with 10 bases sitting between them. The germline V gene has CDR1 LNHDA and CDR2 SQIVND (reference sequence). The CDR3 runs to 14 residues. The DNA for the CDR3 is TGTGCCAGTAACACAGGGTTCTCTGGAAACACCATATATTTT. Protein sequence: CASNTGFSGNTIYF.

The chain joins TRBV19 to TRBJ1-3, with D maybe TRBD1 (6 bases). The germline V gene has CDR1 LNHDA and CDR2 SQIVND (reference sequence). V shed 6 bases and J shed 3 bases, with 12 bases lying between them. This CDR3 comprises 14 residues. CDR3 amino acids: CASRWDTYGNTIYF. The CDR3 DNA is TGTGCCAGTAGATGGGACACGTATGGAAACACCATATATTTT.

The CDR3 bases are TGCGCCAGCAGCCAATCCAGGGGGCGGGATATGAACACTGAAGCTTTCTTT. It yields the protein CASSQSRGRDMNTEAFF. The chain is built from TRBV4-3 and TRBJ1-1; 8 nucleotides agree with TRBD1. CDR3 length equals 17 residues. V lost 2 bases and J lost 0; bases outside the gene matches: 8. Germline CDR1 is LGHNA and CDR2 is YSLEER.

This chain connects TRBV7-2 to TRBJ2-2; the D is unclear. V gave up 2 bases and J gave up 3 bases, with 7 bases separating them. The CDR3 extends over 14 amino acids. Germline V gene sequence: CDR1 SGHTA, CDR2 FQGNSA. The CDR3 DNA follows: TGTGCCAGCAGCTTATTGGTTGACACCGGGGAGCTGTTTTTT. As protein: CASSLLVDTGELFF.

As concerns this clone: Other DNA sequences in the sample encode the same CDR3. The chain recombines TRBV27 with TRBJ1-5; D is undetermined. Germline values: CDR1 MNHEY, CDR2 SMNVEV (reference sequence). The CDR3 sequence is 13 residues long. The V gene lost 4 bases and the J gene lost 0 bases, with 4 bases spanning the gap. CDR3 sequence: CASSSYSNQPQHF. DNA of the CDR3: TGTGCCAGCAGTTCCTATAGCAATCAGCCCCAGCATTTT.

The chain has TRBV10-2 and TRBJ1-1; no definite D call. This CDR3 region has 12 residues. Trimming took 7 bases from V and 0 from J, leaving 6 bases between them. In germline, CDR1 is WSHSY, CDR2 SAAADI. The CDR3 DNA reads as TGCGCCAGCACCGAGCTGAACACTGAAGCTTTCTTT. It translates to CASTELNTEAFF.

This sequence joins TRBV5-1 and TRBJ2-7; 13 bases align to TRBD2. Germline lookup yields CDR1 SGHRS and CDR2 YFSETQ. The V gene end was trimmed by 4 bases and the J gene end by 6 bases; junction bases not matched to a gene: 7. The CDR3 loop spans 15 amino acids. The CDR3 spells CASSLGTSGIREQYF. The CDR3 DNA sequence: TGCGCCAGCAGCCTAGGGACTAGCGGGATACGCGAGCAGTACTTC.

CDR3 DNA: TGTGCCAGCAGTAAGTACCAGGGTTACGAGCAGTACTTC. Protein: CASSKYQGYEQYF. The V and J genes are TRBV2 and TRBJ2-7; weak D call: TRBD1 (5 bases). The CDR3 totals 13 residues. The V end lost 5 bases, the J end lost 4 bases, and 12 bases lay between the germline ends. Germline lookup yields CDR1 SNHLY and CDR2 FYNNEI.

The chain has TRBV5-1 and TRBJ1-1, with a possible D match to TRBD1 (5 bases). The CDR3 sequence is 14 residues long. Germline CDR1 reads SGHRS; CDR2 reads YFSETQ. Between the trimmed V and J ends, which lost 1 base and 1 base, there was a span of 8 bases. The CDR3 protein is CASSLFGGNTEAFF. For the CDR3, the DNA is TGCGCCAGCAGCTTGTTCGGGGGGAACACTGAAGCTTTCTTT.

This clone was observed a handful of times. The CDR3 protein is CASSERSGRYNEQFF. As DNA, the CDR3 is TGTGCCAGCAGTGAACGAAGCGGGAGGTACAATGAGCAGTTCTTC. The rearrangement links TRBV25-1 to TRBJ2-1; 9 bases are a match to TRBD2. The CDR3 is made up of 15 amino acids. J was trimmed by 4 bases and V by 2 bases; bases with no gene match: 3. Germline-derived CDR1 and CDR2 are MGHDK and SYGVNS.

The V and J genes are TRBV5-1 and TRBJ1-4; 7 nucleotides match TRBD1. CDR3 size: 14 residues. The trim removed 4 bases at V and 5 bases at J, leaving 5 bases unmatched. From germline, CDR1 is SGHRS and CDR2 YFSETQ. The CDR3 is CASSLGGDNEKLFF. For the CDR3, the DNA is TGCGCCAGCAGCCTAGGGGGCGACAATGAAAAACTGTTTTTT.

A remark on this clone: A far larger clone is just one base off, so this is likely a read error. The chain uses TRBV7-9 and TRBJ2-1; maybe TRBD2 (6 bases). This CDR3 contains 15 residues. The germline V gene encodes CDR1 SEHNR and CDR2 FQNEAQ (reference sequence). Trimming stripped 6 bases from V and 6 bases from J, with 18 bases between. The CDR3: CASSYRWEVPNEQFF. In DNA form, the CDR3 reads TGTGCCAGCAGTTACAGGTGGGAGGTTCCCAATGAGCAGTTCTTC.

The V call is TRBV7-2, the J call TRBJ2-1, with 10 bases fitting TRBD2. From germline, CDR1 is SGHTA and CDR2 FQGNSA. The V and J ends lost 5 bases and 3 bases, in that order; junction bases with no gene match: 4. This CDR3 has 15 amino acids. The CDR3 DNA reads as TGTGCCAGCAGCCTTCGGACTAGCGGCTACAATGAGCAGTTCTTC. The encoded protein is CASSLRTSGYNEQFF.

J is TRBJ1-2 and V is TRBV9; 9 bases line up with TRBD1. The germline V gene has CDR1 SGDLS and CDR2 YYNGEE. The CDR3 consists of 14 residues. V lost 4 bases to trimming and J lost 7 bases; unmatched junction nucleotides: 8. The CDR3 coding sequence is TGTGCCAGCAGCCCGAGGGACAGGGCGCTTGGCTACACCTTC. Encoded protein: CASSPRDRALGYTF.